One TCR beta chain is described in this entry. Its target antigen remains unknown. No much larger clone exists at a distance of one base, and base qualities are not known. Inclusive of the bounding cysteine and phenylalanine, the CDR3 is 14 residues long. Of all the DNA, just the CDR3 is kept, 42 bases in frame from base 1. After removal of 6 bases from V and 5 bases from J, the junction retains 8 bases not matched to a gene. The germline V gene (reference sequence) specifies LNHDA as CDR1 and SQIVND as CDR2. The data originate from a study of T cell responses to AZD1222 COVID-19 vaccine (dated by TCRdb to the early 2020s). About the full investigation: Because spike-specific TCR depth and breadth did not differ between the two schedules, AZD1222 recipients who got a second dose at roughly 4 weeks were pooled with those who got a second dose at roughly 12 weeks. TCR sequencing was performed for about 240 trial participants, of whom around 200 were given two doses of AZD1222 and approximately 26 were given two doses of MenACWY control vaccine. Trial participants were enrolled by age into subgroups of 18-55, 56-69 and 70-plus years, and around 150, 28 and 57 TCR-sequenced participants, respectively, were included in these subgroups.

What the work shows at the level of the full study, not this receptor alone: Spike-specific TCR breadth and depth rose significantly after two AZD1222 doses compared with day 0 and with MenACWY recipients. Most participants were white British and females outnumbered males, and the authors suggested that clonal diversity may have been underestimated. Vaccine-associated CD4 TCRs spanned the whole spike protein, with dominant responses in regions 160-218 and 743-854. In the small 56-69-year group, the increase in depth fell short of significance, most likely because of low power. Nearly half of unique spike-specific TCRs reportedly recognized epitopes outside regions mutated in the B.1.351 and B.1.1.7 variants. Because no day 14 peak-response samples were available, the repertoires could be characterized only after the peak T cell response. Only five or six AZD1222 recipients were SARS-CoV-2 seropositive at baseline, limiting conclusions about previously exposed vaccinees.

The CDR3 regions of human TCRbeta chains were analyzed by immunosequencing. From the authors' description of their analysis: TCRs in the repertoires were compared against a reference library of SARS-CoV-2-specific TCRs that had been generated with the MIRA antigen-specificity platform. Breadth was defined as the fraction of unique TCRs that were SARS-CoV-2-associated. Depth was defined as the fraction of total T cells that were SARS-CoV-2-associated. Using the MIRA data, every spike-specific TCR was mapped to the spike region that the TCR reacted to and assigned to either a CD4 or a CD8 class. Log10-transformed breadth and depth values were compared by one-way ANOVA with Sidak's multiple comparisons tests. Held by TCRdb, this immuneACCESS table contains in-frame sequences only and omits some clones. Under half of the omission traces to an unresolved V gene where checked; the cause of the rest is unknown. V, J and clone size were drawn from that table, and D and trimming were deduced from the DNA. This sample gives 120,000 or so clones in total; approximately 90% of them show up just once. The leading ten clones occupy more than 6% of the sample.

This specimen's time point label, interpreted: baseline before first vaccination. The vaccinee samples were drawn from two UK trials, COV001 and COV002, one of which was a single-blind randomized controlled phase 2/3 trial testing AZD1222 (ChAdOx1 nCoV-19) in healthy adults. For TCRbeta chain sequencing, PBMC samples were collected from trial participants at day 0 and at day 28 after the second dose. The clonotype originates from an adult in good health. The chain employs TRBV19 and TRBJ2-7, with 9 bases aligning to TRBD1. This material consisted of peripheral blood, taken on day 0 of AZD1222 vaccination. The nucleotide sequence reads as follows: TGTGCCAGTAGCCTAACACAGGGGGCTAACGAGCAGTACTTC. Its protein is CASSLTQGANEQYF.